This T cell receptor (beta chain) was documented in a study of blood T cell repertoires in COVID-19. The CDR3 consists of 14 residues. The germline CDR1 and CDR2 sequences are SGHRS and YFSETQ. The V and J ends lost 0 bases and 4 bases, in that order; junction bases with no gene match: 1. Original handling: The authors estimated nucleated cell counts from reference gene primer amplification. Using immunoSEQ multiplex PCR, the repertoire was profiled, and TCRdb retains in-frame clones only, with some absent. D and trimming were read from the DNA, whereas the V and J calls and clone size are those reported in that table. The sample yields some 500,000 clones, around nine tenths seen once.

The sequenced material came from peripheral blood. The V call is TRBV5-1, the J call TRBJ1-2; 9 positions agree with TRBD1. This TCR derives from a woman aged 45 to 65 with COVID-19, enrolled during active disease. CDR3 bases: TGCGCCAGCAGCTTGGGACAGGGGGTCTATGGCTACACCTTC. Its protein is CASSLGQGVYGYTF.